This T cell receptor (beta chain) appears in the sequencing data of a study of T cells in Graves' hyperthyroidism and ophthalmopathy. Findings and caveats of the study: Ophthalmopathy and stable hyperthyroidism were told apart by a 13 V-J model. Most clonotypes expanded in thyroid above 0.001 were likewise present in blood.

Individuals with ophthalmopathy presented a Clinical Activity Score of at least 3, a NOSPECS grade of at least 4 and a duration under 3 months. The TCR beta CDR3 regions underwent amplification using RNA transcripts as the source. The HTBI primer set served for first-round RT-PCR of the TCR CDR3. TCRdb analysed the multiplex PCR reads with MiXCR anew, one entry per CDR3 protein. In the table there are around 690,000 distinct CDR3 sequences, 20% of which are singletons. A note on this clonotype: Its antigen is unknown.

This receptor was identified in a young man with Graves' ophthalmopathy. The sequenced sample was blood.

The CDR3 DNA follows: TGTGCCAGCAGTCGTAAATTGTATGCCGGGGAGCTGTTTTTT. Translation: CASSRKLYAGELFF. The gene calls are TRBV7-8 and TRBJ2-2, with unresolved D. V dropped 6 bases and J dropped 6 bases, with 14 bases sitting between them. The CDR3 has 14 residues. Germline loops: CDR1 SGHVS, CDR2 FQNEAQ. Looking up the rest from reference TRBV7-8 and TRBJ2-2 gives the full variable domain: GAGVSQSPRYKVAKRGQDVALRCDPISGHVSLFWYQQALGQGPEFLTYFQNEAQLDKSGLPSDRFFAERPEGSVSTLKIQRTQQEDSAVYLCASSRKLYAGELFFGEGSRLTVL.